These 23 T cell receptor beta chains were all obtained from the same sample, sequenced in a study of control samples from healthy donors and cancer patients. Here immunoSEQ multiplex PCR was the method, and the copy in TCRdb shows in-frame clones only, minus some. The sample shows fewer than 200,000 clones, around 95% of them seen only once. Sequencing was performed on blood. The receptors here all came from a woman aged 55-69 years in good health.

V usage is TRBV19 and J usage is TRBJ1-5, with no clear D. Germline loops: CDR1 LNHDA, CDR2 SQIVND (reference sequence). The CDR3 contains 16 residues. V dropped 5 bases and J dropped 5 bases, with 19 bases sitting between them. CDR3 sequence (DNA): TGTGCCAGTAGTCCCTTCTTAAAGGGAGGTCATCAGCCCCAGCATTTT. As protein: CASSPFLKGGHQPQHF.

The chain combines TRBV2 with TRBJ1-2; possible D gene TRBD1, 6 bases. Germline CDR1 reads SNHLY; CDR2 reads FYNNEI. V lost 6 bases to trimming and J lost 0 bases, with 11 bases between them. The CDR3 runs 14 residues. In nucleotides, the CDR3 is TGTGCCAGCAGCTGGGACACCTCTAACTATGGCTACACCTTC. Residues: CASSWDTSNYGYTF. The full variable domain, completed using reference TRBV2 and TRBJ1-2, is EPEVTQTPSHQVTQMGQEVILRCVPISNHLYFYWYRQILGQKVEFLVSFYNNEISEKSEIFDDQFSVERPDGSNFTLKIRSTKLEDSAMYFCASSWDTSNYGYTFGSGTRLTVV.

This chain uses TRBV10-1 with TRBJ1-1; 7 positions match TRBD1. The CDR3 consists of 13 residues. Germline V lookup: CDR1 WNHNN, CDR2 SYGVQD (reference sequence). The V segment lost 2 bases and the J segment 7 bases; nucleotides outside the gene matches: 4. This CDR3 is CASSERWDSEAFF. The CDR3 region has the DNA TGCGCCAGCAGTGAGCGCTGGGACAGTGAAGCTTTCTTT.

This chain links TRBV15 with TRBJ1-5; maybe TRBD1 (5 bases). Trimming took off 4 bases at V and 2 bases at J, with 24 bases between the two ends. The CDR3 runs to 19 residues. Germline-derived CDR1 and CDR2 are LNHNV and YYDKDF (reference sequence). CDR3 amino acids: CATSMLPGRGYYGNQPQHF. The DNA for the CDR3 is TGTGCCACCAGCATGCTTCCAGGGCGTGGGTATTATGGCAATCAGCCCCAGCATTTT. Full variable domain (rest looked up from reference TRBV15 and TRBJ1-5): DAMVIQNPRYQVTQFGKPVTLSCSQTLNHNVMYWYQQKSSQAPKLLFHYYDKDFNNEADTPDNFQSRRPNTSFCFLDIRSPGLGDTAMYLCATSMLPGRGYYGNQPQHFGDGTRLSIL.

The chain couples TRBV7-9 to TRBJ1-2; 9 nucleotides match TRBD1. After removal of 3 bases from V and 9 bases from J, the junction contained 11 bases not matched to a gene. CDR1 is SEHNR, CDR2 FQNEAQ, per germline (reference sequence). CDR3 length: 15 residues. CDR3 residues: CASSFSSGTGIRYTF. The CDR3 bases are TGTGCCAGCAGCTTCTCATCTGGGACAGGGATTCGCTACACCTTC.

This clone was seen only once. The chain carries TRBV12-3 or TRBV12-4 and TRBJ1-1, with D maybe TRBD1 (5 bases). V shed 6 bases and J shed 4 bases, with 12 bases lying between them. The CDR3 extends over 13 amino acids. The CDR3 region has the DNA TGTGCCAGCAGAGGGGAGGCGAGCACTGAAGCTTTCTTT. Translated: CASRGEASTEAFF.

The chain employs TRBV5-4 and TRBJ2-7; D call uncertain. Germline CDR1 is SGHNT and CDR2 is YYREEE (reference sequence). V gave up 3 bases and J gave up 3 bases, with 10 bases separating them. The CDR3 sequence is 13 residues long. CDR3 in amino acids: CASSYMGRYEQYF. CDR3 DNA sequence: TGTGCCAGCAGCTACATGGGCCGCTACGAGCAGTACTTC. Full variable domain (rest looked up from reference TRBV5-4 and TRBJ2-7): ETGVTQSPTHLIKTRGQQVTLRCSSQSGHNTVSWYQQALGQGPQFIFQYYREEENGRGNFPPRFSGLQFPNYSSELNVNALELDDSALYLCASSYMGRYEQYFGPGTRLTVT.

The chain is built from TRBV20-1 and TRBJ2-7; D gene ambiguous. Germline CDR1 reads DFQATT; CDR2 reads SNEGSKA (reference sequence). Trimming took off 3 bases at V and 7 bases at J, with 10 bases between the two ends. The CDR3 is 11 amino acids. The CDR3 region is CSARIQWEQYF. The CDR3 DNA follows: TGCAGTGCTAGGATACAGTGGGAGCAGTACTTC.

V usage is TRBV5-6 and J usage is TRBJ1-2, with D tentatively TRBD1 (5 bases). The V end was cut by 2 bases, the J end by 0 bases, with 11 bases between. Germline CDR1 SGHDT, CDR2 YYEEEE. The CDR3 length is 15 residues. The CDR3 protein is CASSFDSLANYGYTF. Here the CDR3 DNA reads TGTGCCAGCAGCTTTGACAGCTTAGCTAACTATGGCTACACCTTC. The full variable domain, with the rest looked up from reference TRBV5-6 and TRBJ1-2, is DAGVTQSPTHLIKTRGQQVTLRCSPKSGHDTVSWYQQALGQGPQFIFQYYEEEERQRGNFPDRFSGHQFPNYSSELNVNALLLGDSALYLCASSFDSLANYGYTFGSGTRLTVV.

The chain recombines TRBV7-9 with TRBJ1-6; 7 bases agree with TRBD1. Germline values: CDR1 SEHNR, CDR2 FQNEAQ (reference sequence). The CDR3 is 15 residues long. The V and J ends lost 1 base and 7 bases, in that order; junction bases with no gene match: 4. CDR3 sequence reads: CASSLGQGENSPLHF. The DNA for the CDR3 is TGTGCCAGCAGCTTAGGGCAGGGGGAAAATTCACCCCTCCACTTT.

The J gene is TRBJ2-7, the V gene TRBV7-8; TRBD2 agrees at 7 bases. The V segment lost 6 bases and the J segment 6 bases; nucleotides outside the gene matches: 11. This CDR3 contains 14 residues. The germline CDR1 and CDR2 sequences are SGHVS and FQNEAQ. The CDR3 spells CASRRREARGEQYF. For the CDR3, the DNA is TGTGCCAGCAGGCGACGGGAGGCCCGGGGCGAGCAGTACTTC.

A single count supports this clone. The genes are TRBV18 and TRBJ1-5, with D unclear. The CDR3 sequence is 13 residues long. The V and J ends lost 3 bases and 4 bases respectively, with 7 bases between them. Germline CDR1 reads KGHSH; CDR2 reads LQKENI. This CDR3 is CASSPSMNQPQHF. CDR3 DNA: TGTGCCAGCTCACCTAGCATGAATCAGCCCCAGCATTTT.

In this sample, this clone turned up a few times. The rearrangement joins TRBV7-8 to TRBJ1-3; D remains unclear. The germline V gene encodes CDR1 SGHVS and CDR2 FQNEAQ. The CDR3 covers 16 residues. Trimming removed 2 bases from V and 2 bases from J, with 13 bases in between. In DNA, the CDR3 is TGTGCCAGCAGCTTACGAGACGCTGGAGCTGGAAACACCATATATTTT. It is translated as CASSLRDAGAGNTIYF.

This chain joins TRBV11-2 and TRBJ2-5, with D perhaps TRBD1 or TRBD2 (5 bases each). Germline V gives CDR1 SGHAT, CDR2 FQNNGV. V was pared by 7 bases and J by 0 bases, with 12 bases between. The CDR3 extends over 14 amino acids. The CDR3 DNA follows: TGTGCCAGCAACATCAGGGAGTACCAAGAGACCCAGTACTTC. This gives the protein CASNIREYQETQYF.

This clone was found once. V is TRBV6-1 and J is TRBJ1-5; D ambiguous. Germline CDR1 MNHNS, CDR2 SASEGT. The V gene lost 0 bases and the J gene lost 2 bases, with 8 bases spanning the gap. The CDR3 spans 15 residues. As DNA, the CDR3 is TGTGCCAGCAGTGAAGCAAGACAAGGCAATCAGCCCCAGCATTTT. It is translated as CASSEARQGNQPQHF.

V is TRBV6-4 and J is TRBJ2-1, with 14 bases matching TRBD2. V gave up 0 bases and J gave up 10 bases; unmatched junction bases: 8. Germline-derived CDR1 and CDR2 are MRHNA and SNTAGT. The CDR3 is 17 residues long. DNA of the CDR3: TGTGCCAGCAGTGACTCGAAGACTAGCGGGGGGGCCGAGGAGCAGTTCTTC. Its translation is CASSDSKTSGGAEEQFF.

The rearrangement links TRBV19 to TRBJ1-3; no clear D gene. The CDR3 extends over 15 amino acids. The V end was cut by 8 bases, the J end by 7 bases, with 21 bases between. Germline lookup yields CDR1 LNHDA and CDR2 SQIVND (reference sequence). The CDR3 region has the DNA TGTGCCAGTCTCCACCCCGGGGAGGAACCGAACACCATATATTTT. Translation gives CASLHPGEEPNTIYF.

V is TRBV19 and J is TRBJ2-1, with D possibly TRBD2 on 6 matching bases. Germline V CDR1 and CDR2: LNHDA, SQIVND (reference sequence). The CDR3 loop spans 16 amino acids. Trimming shortened V by 6 bases and J by 3 bases, and 18 bases separated the two germline ends. This chain's CDR3 is CASRTTGQEGYNEQFF. The CDR3 DNA follows: TGTGCCAGTAGAACCACGGGGCAGGAGGGCTACAATGAGCAGTTCTTC.

The V call is TRBV6-5, the J call TRBJ1-2; unclear D gene. Trimming stripped 5 bases from V and 6 bases from J, with 7 bases between. CDR3 length equals 11 residues. Germline loops: CDR1 MNHEY, CDR2 SVGAGI. The CDR3 DNA reads as TGTGCCAGCAGTACATGGGATGGCTACACCTTC. It encodes CASSTWDGYTF.

The J gene is TRBJ2-1, the V gene TRBV19; 10 bases are shared with TRBD2. This CDR3 has 15 residues. The V segment lost 6 bases and the J segment 4 bases; nucleotides outside the gene matches: 6. The germline gives CDR1 LNHDA, CDR2 SQIVND (reference sequence). CDR3 loop: CASRRTSGDYNEQFF. The CDR3, as DNA: TGTGCCAGTAGGAGGACTAGCGGAGATTACAATGAGCAGTTCTTC.

The chain links TRBV7-2 to TRBJ1-1, with unresolved D. This CDR3 spans 19 amino acids. Looked up from germline, CDR1 is SGHTA and CDR2 is FQGNSA. The V end lost 8 bases, the J end lost 10 bases, and 38 bases lay between the germline ends. CDR3 loop: CASVQKLNLQVRSGGRAFF. DNA of the CDR3: TGTGCCAGCGTCCAAAAGCTTAATCTGCAGGTTAGGTCGGGAGGGAGAGCTTTCTTT.

This chain uses TRBV14 with TRBJ1-2, with TRBD1 matching 7 bases. The germline V gene encodes CDR1 SGHDN and CDR2 FVKESK. The V and J ends lost 0 bases and 7 bases, in that order; junction bases with no gene match: 8. This CDR3 spans 15 amino acids. CDR3 nucleotides: TGTGCCAGCAGCCAAGACGCACAGGGGATTGGTGGCTACACCTTC. Translated: CASSQDAQGIGGYTF.

There are a few counts of this clone. The J gene is TRBJ1-6, the V gene TRBV2; D is ambiguous. Germline CDR1 SNHLY, CDR2 FYNNEI. V was pared by 2 bases and J by 7 bases, with 9 bases between. The CDR3 runs to 14 residues. The CDR3 region is CASSEIFENSPLHF. The CDR3 nucleotides are TGTGCCAGCAGTGAAATCTTCGAGAATTCACCCCTCCACTTT.